This TCR beta chain was identified in a study of cytomegalovirus exposure and HLA in healthy donors. Findings of the study overall: After further analysis at a later stage, 16,951 TCR beta sequences were associated with HLA alleles at 0.05 false discovery rate. The authors judged a highly shared variant cluster likely a sequencing artifact. Some V segments (TRBV6-2 and TRBV6-3 among them) were excluded as indistinguishable.

With respect to this clone: The antigen remains unidentified.

13 Jbeta primers and 60 Vbeta primers were used for the PCR. The method was immunoSEQ multiplex PCR; TCRdb's version includes in-frame clones alone and lacks a portion of them. Of 120,000 to 150,000 clones listed, about three quarters are singletons. Trimming cost V 5 bases and J 6 bases, with 11 bases left between them. This CDR3 contains 13 residues. Germline V gene sequence: CDR1 LGHNT, CDR2 FRNRAP. This chain joins TRBV12-5 and TRBJ2-1; D gene ambiguous. Sequencing was performed on PBMCs. This receptor was obtained from a man in his forties in good health and CMV-seronegative. In nucleotides, the CDR3 is TGTGCTAGTGGTCTCCTGCCCGGCAATGAGCAGTTCTTC. It specifies CASGLLPGNEQFF. Full variable domain (outside the CDR3, taken from reference TRBV12-5 and TRBJ2-1): DARVTQTPRHKVTEMGQEVTMRCQPILGHNTVFWYRQTMMQGLELLAYFRNRAPLDDSGMPKDRFSAEMPDATLATLKIQPSEPRDSAVYFCASGLLPGNEQFFGPGTRLTVL.